This TCR beta chain derives from a study of blood T cell repertoires in COVID-19. Turning to the study itself: COVID-19 samples collected from the United States, Italy and Spain covered acute and convalescent phases. From T cells, B-cell-depleted T cells, or PBMCs came the material, which was cDNA or gDNA.

The CDR3 is 14 amino acids. Per the germline V gene, CDR1 is SGHRS and CDR2 is YFSETQ. V dropped 0 bases and J dropped 5 bases, with 10 bases sitting between them. Seattle's cohort entered during active infection and was followed longitudinally. Data came from immunoSEQ multiplex PCR; TCRdb stores just in-frame clones and leaves some out. The table has under 90,000 clones, 70% to 90% seen once. The TCR was taken from a woman aged 45-59 years with COVID-19, enrolled during active disease. Material: peripheral blood. The chain employs TRBV5-1 and TRBJ2-3, with D possibly TRBD1 on 6 matching bases. In nucleotides, the CDR3 is TGCGCCAGCAGCTTGGAGCAGGGGAGAGATACGCAGTATTTT. This encodes CASSLEQGRDTQYF. Full variable domain (missing parts from reference TRBV5-1 and TRBJ2-3): KAGVTQTPRYLIKTRGQQVTLSCSPISGHRSVSWYQQTPGQGLQFLFEYFSETQRNKGNFPGRFSGRQFSNSRSEMNVSTLELGDSALYLCASSLEQGRDTQYFGPGTRLTVL.